This TCR beta chain was sequenced for a study of T cell repertoires in cytomegalovirus infection. Study overall: Public TCR beta signatures marked donors with CMV infection and the matching HLA.

This CDR3 has 12 residues. Study-wide results and caveats: HLA-C-restricted TCR beta clonotypes specific for CMV led the ex vivo response. Adding up the frequency of public TCR beta families identified people who carried CMV plus the relevant HLA.

In the case of this clonotype: The antigen is not known. Being one base from a much bigger clone, this may be a read error. No conserved phenylalanine or tryptophan ends this CDR3, so it is likely a read error.

TCRdb used MiXCR to reprocess the reads, holding one entry per CDR3 protein. The top ten hold roughly 10% of the sample, which has fewer than 550,000 distinct CDR3 sequences, about 10% seen once. The chain recombines TRBV5-3 with TRBJ2-7; possibly TRBD1 or TRBD2 for D (5 bases each). Being an ORF, TRBV5-3 has a function that is uncertain. The sample consisted of PBMCs. This clonotype was sampled from a human donor in good health (CMV status not recorded). Some clones in this sample may be carry-over from other donors' samples. The CDR3 region is CASSWDAGEQYL. DNA for the CDR3: TGTGCCAGCAGCTGGGACGCAGGGGAGCAGTACTTA.